A single sample gave rise to the 23 T cell receptor beta chains below, sequenced in a study of vaccination and CD4 T cells after COVID-19. The Oncomine TCR Beta short-read assay generated sequence data from the DNA of cultured CD4+ T cells. TCRdb processed the PCR reads anew with MiXCR; each CDR3 protein has one entry. The sample has 8,000 to 9,500 distinct CDR3 sequences, 50% to 70% seen once. Treatment in this sample: roughly 10-day PBMC culture with coronavirus spike peptide pools or control peptides (ViraFEST assay). These TCRs are of unknown antigen specificity. Source: cultured CD4+ T cells from blood, taken after SARS-CoV-2 vaccination. These receptors were obtained from a human donor with COVID-19.

The gene calls are TRBV6-1 and TRBJ2-5, with 13 bases fitting TRBD2. The CDR3 loop spans 18 amino acids. Germline CDR1 and CDR2: MNHNS and SASEGT. V lost 5 bases to trimming and J lost 2 bases; unmatched junction nucleotides: 11. CDR3 nucleotide sequence: TGTGCCAGCAGTCGATTACGACTAGCGGGGGGCCTACAAGAGACCCAGTACTTC. Translation gives CASSRLRLAGGLQETQYF.

Only one count was recorded for this clonotype. This chain joins TRBV7-9 and TRBJ2-3; weak D call: TRBD2 (5 bases). Trimming took off 5 bases at V and 2 bases at J, with 8 bases between the two ends. Germline V CDR1 and CDR2: SEHNR, FQNEAQ (reference sequence). The CDR3 length is 13 residues. The CDR3 DNA is TGTGCCAGCAGCGTCGGGGTCACAGATACGCAGTATTTT. It specifies CASSVGVTDTQYF.

This chain connects TRBV6-2 or TRBV6-3 to TRBJ1-5; TRBD1 matches at 8 bases. The CDR3 is 16 amino acids. Germline trimming cut 2 bases from V and 7 bases from J; bases unmatched to any gene: 10. CDR1 MNHEY and CDR2 SVGEGT come from the germline V gene. CDR3 sequence: CASSYRGQGPNQPQHF. The CDR3 DNA reads TGTGCCAGCAGTTACCGCGGACAGGGCCCCAACCAGCCCCAGCATTTT.

The chain uses TRBV20-1 and TRBJ2-7; D is tentatively TRBD1 or TRBD2 (5 bases each). The germline gives CDR1 DFQATT, CDR2 SNEGSKA (reference sequence). This CDR3 has 14 amino acids. Between the trimmed V and J ends, which lost 6 bases and 7 bases, there was a span of 22 bases. The CDR3 nucleotides read TGCAGTGCCCGGTTAGGGGCTCACGAGGGGGAGCAGTACTTC. Translated: CSARLGAHEGEQYF.

V usage is TRBV20-1 and J usage is TRBJ2-5; no reliable D call. Per germline, CDR1 DFQATT and CDR2 SNEGSKA (reference sequence). The ends were cut back, 3 bases at V and 2 bases at J, with 7 bases in the middle. There are 12 residues in the CDR3. The CDR3 region has the DNA TGCAGTGCTAGTCCTAGTCAAGAGACCCAGTACTTC. Encoded protein: CSASPSQETQYF.

This chain links TRBV6-5 with TRBJ1-2; D ambiguous. Germline assignment: CDR1 MNHEY and CDR2 SVGAGI. The germline V and J ends were trimmed by 2 bases and 3 bases, with 13 bases remaining between them. The CDR3 contains 15 residues. The CDR3 DNA reads TGTGCCAGCAGTTACAAATCCCGGGCCGACTATGGCTACACCTTC. It yields the protein CASSYKSRADYGYTF.

This sequence joins TRBV7-6 and TRBJ1-3, with unresolved D. Looked up from germline, CDR1 is SGHVS and CDR2 is FNYEAQ. Trimming took off 1 base at V and 4 bases at J, with 17 bases between the two ends. The CDR3 extends over 17 amino acids. The CDR3 loop is CASSLGDAGSPGNTIYF. DNA of the CDR3: TGTGCCAGCAGCTTAGGGGATGCGGGGTCACCGGGAAACACCATATATTTT.

The V gene is TRBV7-2, the J gene TRBJ2-7; 8 nucleotides match TRBD2. The V gene end was trimmed by 3 bases and the J gene end by 5 bases; junction bases not matched to a gene: 9. The CDR3 is 15 residues long. Looked up from germline, CDR1 is SGHTA and CDR2 is FQGNSA. CDR3 coding DNA: TGTGCCAGCAGCTTGTCCCTAGCGGGTCCCCACGAGCAGTACTTC. Its translation is CASSLSLAGPHEQYF.

The chain carries TRBV11-3 and TRBJ1-1, with D unclear. V was cut by 0 bases and J by 6 bases, with 8 bases left in between. The germline V gene encodes CDR1 SGHNT and CDR2 YENEEA. This CDR3 has 13 amino acids. In DNA, the CDR3 is TGTGCCAGCAGCTTAGAGCTGGGAGCTGAAGCTTTCTTT. This translates into CASSLELGAEAFF.

The genes are TRBV10-3 and TRBJ2-7; D not certain. The CDR3 runs 14 residues. V gave up 3 bases and J gave up 2 bases, with 11 bases separating them. Germline V gene lookup returns CDR1 ENHRY and CDR2 SYGVKD. CDR3 DNA sequence: TGTGCCATCAGTGAACTGCCAGCCCCCTACGAGCAGTACTTC. Translation: CAISELPAPYEQYF.

The chain uses TRBV10-3 and TRBJ1-2; D is undetermined. CDR1 is ENHRY, CDR2 SYGVKD, per germline. This CDR3 comprises 12 residues. V shed 5 bases and J shed 8 bases, with 12 bases lying between them. The CDR3 DNA reads as TGTGCCATCAGTCGGACCGGAGAGGGCTACACCTTC. This translates into CAISRTGEGYTF.

This chain links TRBV7-9 with TRBJ1-6; 8 bases map to TRBD1. Germline CDR1 and CDR2: SEHNR and FQNEAQ (reference sequence). The length of the CDR3 is 14 residues. V shed 5 bases and J 8 bases; nucleotides not matched to a gene: 5. The CDR3 spells CASSPDRVDSPLHF. The CDR3, as DNA: TGTGCCAGCAGCCCGGACAGGGTGGATTCACCCCTCCACTTT.

In its sample, this clonotype was seen once. The rearrangement links TRBV7-2 to TRBJ1-6; D perhaps matches TRBD1 (5 bases). CDR1 SGHTA and CDR2 FQGNSA come from the germline V gene. V lost 5 bases and J lost 7, with 9 bases in between. The length of the CDR3 is 13 residues. CDR3 bases: TGTGCCAGCAGCCTAAGACAGAATTCACCCCTCCACTTT. Translation gives CASSLRQNSPLHF.

The gene calls are TRBV24-1 and TRBJ2-7; TRBD1 matches at 7 bases. CDR3 length equals 12 residues. The J segment lost 6 bases and the V segment lost 4 bases, leaving 2 bases of the junction unmatched. From germline, CDR1 is KGHDR and CDR2 SFDVKD. CDR3 region: CATSDHRGEQYF. The CDR3 bases are TGTGCCACCAGTGACCACAGGGGCGAGCAGTACTTC.

The J gene is TRBJ1-4, the V gene TRBV6-5; 7 bases are shared with TRBD1. With V trimmed by 2 bases and J by 5 bases, 2 bases remained unmatched. CDR3 length equals 14 residues. Germline lookup yields CDR1 MNHEY and CDR2 SVGAGI. The CDR3 DNA follows: TGTGCCAGCAGTTACACAGGGGCAAATGAAAAACTGTTTTTT. Its translation is CASSYTGANEKLFF.

The V gene is TRBV6-2 or TRBV6-3, the J gene TRBJ2-7; 8 bases agree with TRBD1. Germline trimming cut 5 bases from V and 1 base from J; bases unmatched to any gene: 4. Germline V gene lookup returns CDR1 MNHEY and CDR2 SVGEGT. The CDR3 contains 14 residues. DNA for the CDR3: TGTGCCAGCAGTAACCGGGACAGGTCCTACGAGCAGTACTTC. Amino acid sequence: CASSNRDRSYEQYF.

This clonotype came up once. This chain links TRBV20-1 with TRBJ2-5; TRBD2 matches at 12 bases. Germline CDR1 and CDR2: DFQATT and SNEGSKA (reference sequence). The CDR3 runs 15 residues. Trimming took 3 bases from V and 3 from J; bases not matched to a gene: 5. The CDR3 sequence: CSASGLAGGEETQYF. CDR3 nucleotide sequence: TGCAGTGCTAGTGGGCTAGCGGGGGGGGAAGAGACCCAGTACTTC.

The rearrangement uses TRBV9 and TRBJ2-3; 10 bases map to TRBD2. Germline V gene data show CDR1 as SGDLS and CDR2 as YYNGEE. The CDR3 sequence is 16 residues long. J gave up 0 bases and V 6 bases, and 7 bases lay outside the gene matches. CDR3 sequence: CASNSLAGVSTDTQYF. The CDR3 DNA follows: TGTGCCAGCAACTCCCTAGCGGGGGTGAGCACAGATACGCAGTATTTT.

This chain links TRBV29-1 with TRBJ1-2; D possibly corresponds to TRBD1 (5 bases). This CDR3 has 11 amino acids. The V end was cut by 7 bases, the J end by 6 bases, with 12 bases between. Germline lookup yields CDR1 SQVTM and CDR2 ANQGSEA. The CDR3 is CSANQGDGYTF. DNA of the CDR3: TGCAGCGCTAATCAGGGTGATGGCTACACCTTC.

This clonotype has more than one count but fewer than ten. The rearrangement links TRBV19 to TRBJ1-3; the D gene is possibly TRBD1 (5 bases). The CDR3 is 14 amino acids. CDR1 is LNHDA, CDR2 SQIVND, per germline (reference sequence). Trimming removed 3 bases from V and 1 base from J, with 7 bases in between. CDR3 DNA: TGTGCCAGTAGTATCTGGGGGTCTGGAAACACCATATATTTT. Translation gives CASSIWGSGNTIYF. The complete variable domain, with remaining parts taken from reference TRBV19 and TRBJ1-3, reads DGGITQSPKYLFRKEGQNVTLSCEQNLNHDAMYWYRQDPGQGLRLIYYSQIVNDFQKGDIAEGYSVSREKKESFPLTVTSAQKNPTAFYLCASSIWGSGNTIYFGEGSWLTVV.

The CDR3 region is CAISENRGGTEAFF. In DNA, the CDR3 is TGTGCCATCAGTGAGAATAGGGGAGGCACTGAAGCTTTCTTT. The V gene is TRBV10-3, the J gene TRBJ1-1, with a weak D call TRBD1 (5 bases). This CDR3 comprises 14 residues. V lost 2 bases to trimming and J lost 4 bases, with 11 bases between them. The germline CDR1 and CDR2 sequences are ENHRY and SYGVKD.

V usage is TRBV7-6 and J usage is TRBJ2-1; a weak D match, TRBD2 (6 bases). Germline V CDR1 and CDR2: SGHVS, FNYEAQ. Deletions cut 4 bases from V and 8 bases from J, with 12 bases between. This CDR3 contains 13 residues. This chain's CDR3 is CASSSGLRYEQFF. The CDR3 region has the DNA TGTGCCAGCAGCTCGGGACTGAGATATGAGCAGTTCTTC.

The rearrangement links TRBV7-2 to TRBJ1-6, with D hard to call. The CDR3 contains 14 residues. The germline gives CDR1 SGHTA, CDR2 FQGNSA. Deletions cut 1 base from V and 4 bases from J, with 5 bases between. The CDR3, as DNA: TGTGCCAGCAGCTTAGGTTTTTATAATTCACCCCTCCACTTT. Protein sequence: CASSLGFYNSPLHF.